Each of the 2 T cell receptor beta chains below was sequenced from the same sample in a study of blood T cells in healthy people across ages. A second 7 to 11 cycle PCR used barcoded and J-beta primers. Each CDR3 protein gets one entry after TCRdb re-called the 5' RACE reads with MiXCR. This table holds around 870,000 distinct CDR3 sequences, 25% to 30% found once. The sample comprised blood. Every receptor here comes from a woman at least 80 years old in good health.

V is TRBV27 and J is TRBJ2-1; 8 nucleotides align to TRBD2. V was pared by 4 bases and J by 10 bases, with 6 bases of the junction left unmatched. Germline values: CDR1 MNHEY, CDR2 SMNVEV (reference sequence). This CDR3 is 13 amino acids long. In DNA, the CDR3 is TGTGCCAGCAGTTCGACTAGCGTGGGGGAGCAGTTCTTC. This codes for CASSSTSVGEQFF.

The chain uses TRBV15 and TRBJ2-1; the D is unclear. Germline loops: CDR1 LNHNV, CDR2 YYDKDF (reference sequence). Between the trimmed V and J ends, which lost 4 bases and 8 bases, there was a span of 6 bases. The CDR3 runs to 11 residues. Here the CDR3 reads CATSNPYEQFF. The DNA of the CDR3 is TGTGCCACCAGCAACCCTTATGAGCAGTTCTTC.